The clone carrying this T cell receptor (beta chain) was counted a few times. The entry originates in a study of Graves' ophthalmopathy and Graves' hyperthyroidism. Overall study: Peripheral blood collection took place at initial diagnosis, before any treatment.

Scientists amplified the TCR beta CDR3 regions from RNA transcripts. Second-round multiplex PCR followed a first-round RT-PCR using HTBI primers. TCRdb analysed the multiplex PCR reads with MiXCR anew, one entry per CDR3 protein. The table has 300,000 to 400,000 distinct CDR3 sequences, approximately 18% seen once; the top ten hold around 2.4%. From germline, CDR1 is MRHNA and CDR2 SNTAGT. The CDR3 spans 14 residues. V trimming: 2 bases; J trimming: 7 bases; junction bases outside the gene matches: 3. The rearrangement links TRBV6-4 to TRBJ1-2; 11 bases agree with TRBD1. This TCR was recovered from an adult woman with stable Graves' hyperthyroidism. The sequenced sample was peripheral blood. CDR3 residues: CASSDGTGGSGYTF. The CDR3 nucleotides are TGTGCCAGCAGTGACGGGACAGGGGGGTCTGGCTACACCTTC.